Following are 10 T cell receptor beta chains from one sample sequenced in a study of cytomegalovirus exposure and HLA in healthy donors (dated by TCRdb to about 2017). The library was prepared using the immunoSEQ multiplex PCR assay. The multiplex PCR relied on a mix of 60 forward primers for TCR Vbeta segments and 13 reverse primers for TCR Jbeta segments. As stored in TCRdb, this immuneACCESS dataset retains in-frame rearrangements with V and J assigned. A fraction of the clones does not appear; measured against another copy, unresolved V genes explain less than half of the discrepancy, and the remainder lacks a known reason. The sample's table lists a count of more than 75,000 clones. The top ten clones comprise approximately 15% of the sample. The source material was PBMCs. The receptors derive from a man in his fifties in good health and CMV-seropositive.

The chain's CDR3 is CASSPRGSGTNYGYTF. As DNA, the CDR3 is TGCGCCAGCAGCCCAAGAGGCTCCGGGACTAACTATGGCTACACCTTC. V and J are TRBV4-3 and TRBJ1-2; the D is unclear. This CDR3 is 16 amino acids long. Germline CDR1 reads LGHNA; CDR2 reads YSLEER. Trimming cost V 4 bases and J 0 bases, with 15 bases left between them.

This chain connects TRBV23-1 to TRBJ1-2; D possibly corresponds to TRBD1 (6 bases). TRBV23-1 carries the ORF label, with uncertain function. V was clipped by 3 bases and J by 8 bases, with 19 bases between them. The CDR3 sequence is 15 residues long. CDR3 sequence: CASSQTDRHDWGYTF. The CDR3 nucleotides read TGCGCCAGCAGTCAGACCGACAGGCACGACTGGGGCTACACCTTC.

The CDR3 DNA follows: TGTGCCAGCACCCGAACCGGGACAGGGGTCCACGAGCAGTACTTC. Encoded protein: CASTRTGTGVHEQYF. The J gene is TRBJ2-7, the V gene TRBV2, with TRBD1 matching 10 bases. Trimming cost V 7 bases and J 5 bases; bases outside gene matches: 11. This CDR3 comprises 15 residues. In germline, CDR1 is SNHLY, CDR2 FYNNEI.

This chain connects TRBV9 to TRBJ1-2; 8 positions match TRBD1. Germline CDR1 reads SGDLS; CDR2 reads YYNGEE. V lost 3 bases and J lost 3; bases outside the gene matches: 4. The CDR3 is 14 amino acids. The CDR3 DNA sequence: TGTGCCAGCAGCGAGGGACAGGCCGACTATGGCTACACCTTC. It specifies CASSEGQADYGYTF.

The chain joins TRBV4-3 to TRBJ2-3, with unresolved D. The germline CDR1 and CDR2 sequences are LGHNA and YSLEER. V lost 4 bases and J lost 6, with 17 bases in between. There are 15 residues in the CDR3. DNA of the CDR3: TGCGCCAGCAGCCCGGAGAAGAGACCGGCGGATACGCAGTATTTT. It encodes CASSPEKRPADTQYF.

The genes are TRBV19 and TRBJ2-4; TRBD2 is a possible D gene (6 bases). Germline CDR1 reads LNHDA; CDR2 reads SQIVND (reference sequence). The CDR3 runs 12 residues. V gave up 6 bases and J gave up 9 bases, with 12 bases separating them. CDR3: CASSLPGGIQYF. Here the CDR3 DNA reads TGTGCCAGTAGCCTACCCGGGGGCATTCAGTACTTC.

CDR3 residues: CASSGADSNQPQHF. The CDR3 DNA sequence: TGTGCCAGCAGTGGGGCAGATAGCAATCAGCCCCAGCATTTT. This chain links TRBV2 with TRBJ1-5, with D hard to call. The germline V and J ends were trimmed by 4 bases and 0 bases, with 7 bases remaining between them. Per the germline V gene, CDR1 is SNHLY and CDR2 is FYNNEI. CDR3 length equals 14 residues.

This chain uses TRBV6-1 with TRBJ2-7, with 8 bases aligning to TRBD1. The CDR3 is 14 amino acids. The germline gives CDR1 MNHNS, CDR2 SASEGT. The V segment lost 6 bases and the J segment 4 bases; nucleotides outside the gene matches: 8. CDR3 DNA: TGTGCCAGCAGAGATGGACAGGGCCGATACGAGCAGTACGTC. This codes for CASRDGQGRYEQYV.

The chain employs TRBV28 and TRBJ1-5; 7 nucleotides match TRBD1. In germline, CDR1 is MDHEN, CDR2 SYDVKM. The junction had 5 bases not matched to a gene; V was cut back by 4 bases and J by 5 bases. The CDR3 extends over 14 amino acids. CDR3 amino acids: CASSSTGWDQPQHF. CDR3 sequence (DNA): TGTGCCAGCAGTTCGACAGGGTGGGATCAGCCCCAGCATTTT. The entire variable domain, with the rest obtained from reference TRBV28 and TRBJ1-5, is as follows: DVKVTQSSRYLVKRTGEKVFLECVQDMDHENMFWYRQDPGLGLRLIYFSYDVKMKEKGDIPEGYSVSREKKERFSLILESASTNQTSMYLCASSSTGWDQPQHFGDGTRLSIL.

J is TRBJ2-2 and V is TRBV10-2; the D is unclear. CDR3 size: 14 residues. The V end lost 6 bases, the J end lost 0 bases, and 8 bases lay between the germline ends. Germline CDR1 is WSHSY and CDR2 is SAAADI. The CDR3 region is CASSQQSNTGELFF. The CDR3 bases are TGCGCCAGCAGCCAACAGTCGAACACCGGGGAGCTGTTTTTT.